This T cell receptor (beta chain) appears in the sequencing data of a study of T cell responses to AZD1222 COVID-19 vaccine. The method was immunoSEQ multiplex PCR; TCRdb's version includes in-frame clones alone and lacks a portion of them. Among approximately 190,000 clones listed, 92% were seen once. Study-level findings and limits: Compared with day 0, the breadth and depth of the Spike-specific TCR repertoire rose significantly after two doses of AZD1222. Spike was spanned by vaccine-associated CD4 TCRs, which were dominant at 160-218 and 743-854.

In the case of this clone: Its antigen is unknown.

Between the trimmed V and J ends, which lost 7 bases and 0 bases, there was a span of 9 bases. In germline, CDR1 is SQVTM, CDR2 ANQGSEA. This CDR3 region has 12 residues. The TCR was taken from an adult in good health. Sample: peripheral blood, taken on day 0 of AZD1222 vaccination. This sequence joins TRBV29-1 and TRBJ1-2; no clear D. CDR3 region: CSAAPSNYGYTF. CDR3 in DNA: TGCAGCGCTGCCCCGTCTAACTATGGCTACACCTTC.